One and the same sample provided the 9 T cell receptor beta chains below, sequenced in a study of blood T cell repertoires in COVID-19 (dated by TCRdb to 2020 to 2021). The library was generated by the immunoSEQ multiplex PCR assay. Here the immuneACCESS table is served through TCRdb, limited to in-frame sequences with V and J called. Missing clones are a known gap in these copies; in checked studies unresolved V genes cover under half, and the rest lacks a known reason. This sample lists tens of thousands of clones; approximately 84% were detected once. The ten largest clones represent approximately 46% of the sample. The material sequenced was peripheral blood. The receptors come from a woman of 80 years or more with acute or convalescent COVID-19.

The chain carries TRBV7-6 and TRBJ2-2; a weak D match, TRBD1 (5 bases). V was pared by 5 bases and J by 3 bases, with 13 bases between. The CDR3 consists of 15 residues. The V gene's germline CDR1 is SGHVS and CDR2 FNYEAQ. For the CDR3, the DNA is TGTGCCAGCAGCCCACGACAGACCGACACCGGGGAGCTGTTTTTT. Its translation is CASSPRQTDTGELFF.

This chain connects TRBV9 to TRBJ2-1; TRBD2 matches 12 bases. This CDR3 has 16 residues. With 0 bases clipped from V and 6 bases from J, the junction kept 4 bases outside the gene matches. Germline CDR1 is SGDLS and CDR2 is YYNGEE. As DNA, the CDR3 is TGTGCCAGCAGCGTAGGTCTAGCGGGAGGGCCCAATGAGCAGTTCTTC. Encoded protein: CASSVGLAGGPNEQFF.

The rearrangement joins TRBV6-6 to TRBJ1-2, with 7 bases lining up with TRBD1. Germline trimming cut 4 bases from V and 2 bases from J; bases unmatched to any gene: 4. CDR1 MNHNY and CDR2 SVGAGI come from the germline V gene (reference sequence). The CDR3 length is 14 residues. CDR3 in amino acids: CASSFPGQNYGYTF. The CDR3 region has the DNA TGTGCCAGCAGTTTCCCGGGACAGAACTATGGCTACACCTTC.

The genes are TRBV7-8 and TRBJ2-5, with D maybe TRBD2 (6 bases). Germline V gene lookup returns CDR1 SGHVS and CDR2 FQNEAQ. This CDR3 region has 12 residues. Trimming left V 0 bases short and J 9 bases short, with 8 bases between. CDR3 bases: TGTGCCAGCAGCTTAGCGGGGGGATCCCAGTACTTC. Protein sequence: CASSLAGGSQYF.

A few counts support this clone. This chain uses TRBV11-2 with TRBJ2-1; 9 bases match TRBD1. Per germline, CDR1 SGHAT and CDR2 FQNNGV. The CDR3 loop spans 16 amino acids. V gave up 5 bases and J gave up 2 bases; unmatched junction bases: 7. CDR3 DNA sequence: TGTGCCAGCAGCGTAAGGGGGGACAGGGCCTACAATGAGCAGTTCTTC. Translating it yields CASSVRGDRAYNEQFF.

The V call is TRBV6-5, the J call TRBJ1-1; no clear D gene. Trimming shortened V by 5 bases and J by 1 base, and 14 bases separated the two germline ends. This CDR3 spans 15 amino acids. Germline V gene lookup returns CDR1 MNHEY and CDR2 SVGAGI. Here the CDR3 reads CASSKREAGNTEAFF. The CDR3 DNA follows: TGTGCCAGCAGTAAACGGGAGGCAGGGAACACTGAAGCTTTCTTT.

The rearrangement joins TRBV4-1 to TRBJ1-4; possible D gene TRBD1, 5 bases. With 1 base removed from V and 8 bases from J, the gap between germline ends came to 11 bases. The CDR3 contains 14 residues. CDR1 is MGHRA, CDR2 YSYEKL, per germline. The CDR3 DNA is TGCGCCAGCAGCCAAGCCGGGACTAGGGAAAAACTGTTTTTT. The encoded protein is CASSQAGTREKLFF.

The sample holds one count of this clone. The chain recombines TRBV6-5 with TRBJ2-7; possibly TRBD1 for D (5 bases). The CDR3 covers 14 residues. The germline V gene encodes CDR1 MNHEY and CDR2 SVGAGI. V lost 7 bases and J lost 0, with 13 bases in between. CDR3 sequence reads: CASTVEQASYEQYF. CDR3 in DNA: TGTGCCAGCACCGTAGAACAGGCCTCCTACGAGCAGTACTTC.

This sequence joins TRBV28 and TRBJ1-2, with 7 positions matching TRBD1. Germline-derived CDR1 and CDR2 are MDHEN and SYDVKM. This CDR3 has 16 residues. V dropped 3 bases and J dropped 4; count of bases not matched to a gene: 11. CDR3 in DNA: TGTGCCAGCAGTTTTACATGGGGACAGCCAATCTATGGCTACACCTTC. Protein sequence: CASSFTWGQPIYGYTF.